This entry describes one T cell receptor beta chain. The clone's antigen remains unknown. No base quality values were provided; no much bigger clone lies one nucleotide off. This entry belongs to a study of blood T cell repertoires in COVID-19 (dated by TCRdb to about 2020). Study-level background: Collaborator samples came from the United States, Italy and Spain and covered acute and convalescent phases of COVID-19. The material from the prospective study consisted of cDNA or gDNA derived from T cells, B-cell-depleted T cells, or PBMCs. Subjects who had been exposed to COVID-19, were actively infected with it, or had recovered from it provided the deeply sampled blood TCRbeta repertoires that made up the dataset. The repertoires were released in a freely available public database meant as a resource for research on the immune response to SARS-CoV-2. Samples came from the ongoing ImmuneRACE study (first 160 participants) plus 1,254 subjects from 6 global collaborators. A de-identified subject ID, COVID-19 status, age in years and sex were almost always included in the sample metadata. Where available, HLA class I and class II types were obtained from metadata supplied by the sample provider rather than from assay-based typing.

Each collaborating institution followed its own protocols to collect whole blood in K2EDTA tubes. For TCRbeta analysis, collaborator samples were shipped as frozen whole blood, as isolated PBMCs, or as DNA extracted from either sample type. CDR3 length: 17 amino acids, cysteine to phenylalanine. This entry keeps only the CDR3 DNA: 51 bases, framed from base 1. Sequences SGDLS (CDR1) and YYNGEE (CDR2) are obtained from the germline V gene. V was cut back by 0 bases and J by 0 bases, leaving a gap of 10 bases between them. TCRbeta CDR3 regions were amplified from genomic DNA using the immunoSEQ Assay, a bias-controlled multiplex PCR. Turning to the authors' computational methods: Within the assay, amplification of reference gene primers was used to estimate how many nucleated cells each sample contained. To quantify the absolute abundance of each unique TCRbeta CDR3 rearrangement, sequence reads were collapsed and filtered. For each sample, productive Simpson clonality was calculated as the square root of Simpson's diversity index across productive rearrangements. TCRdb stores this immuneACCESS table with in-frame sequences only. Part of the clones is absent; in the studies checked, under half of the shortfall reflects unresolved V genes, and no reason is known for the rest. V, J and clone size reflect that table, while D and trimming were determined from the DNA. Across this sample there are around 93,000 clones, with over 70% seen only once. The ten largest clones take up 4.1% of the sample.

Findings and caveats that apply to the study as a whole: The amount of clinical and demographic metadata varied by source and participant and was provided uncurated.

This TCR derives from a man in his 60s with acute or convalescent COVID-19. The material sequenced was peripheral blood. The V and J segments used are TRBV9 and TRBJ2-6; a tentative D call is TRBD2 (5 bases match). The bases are TGTGCCAGCAGCGTAGGTATGGGGAGCTCTGGGGCCAACGTCCTGACTTTC. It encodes CASSVGMGSSGANVLTF. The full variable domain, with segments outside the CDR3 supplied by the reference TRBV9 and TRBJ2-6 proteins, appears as DSGVTQTPKHLITATGQRVTLRCSPRSGDLSVYWYQQSLDQGLQFLIQYYNGEERAKGNILERFSAQQFPDLHSELNLSSLELGDSALYFCASSVGMGSSGANVLTFGAGSRLTVL.